This T cell receptor (beta chain) is drawn from a study of cytomegalovirus exposure and HLA in healthy donors. Using immunoSEQ multiplex PCR, the repertoire was profiled, and TCRdb retains in-frame clones only, with some absent. The repertoire holds fewer than 200,000 clones, with around nine tenths as singletons. The CDR3 is 15 amino acids. Germline V gives CDR1 MNHEY, CDR2 SMNVEV (reference sequence). Deletions cut 6 bases from V and 2 bases from J, with 14 bases between. Sequencing input: PBMCs. This TCR came from a man aged 30 to 39 in good health and CMV-seropositive. The chain joins TRBV27 to TRBJ1-5; a weak D match, TRBD1 (6 bases). The CDR3 coding sequence is TGTGCCAGCAGACTACAGGGAGGTGGCAATCAGCCCCAGCATTTT. It codes for CASRLQGGGNQPQHF.